The 22 T cell receptor beta chains below all came from one sample that was sequenced in a study of T cell clones after liver transplantation. Assay used: immunoSEQ multiplex PCR; TCRdb lists only in-frame clones, some missing. The sample has approximately 75,000 clones, roughly 80% seen once. This specimen was CD4+ T cells from blood, taken 12 months after liver transplant. These receptors all come from a human patient who received a liver transplant. A subset of T cells may come from the graft donor.

The genes are TRBV19 and TRBJ1-2; no firm D call. The CDR3 extends over 13 amino acids. Trimming stripped 8 bases from V and 4 bases from J, with 14 bases between. Germline CDR1 LNHDA, CDR2 SQIVND (reference sequence). The CDR3 loop reads CASFGQPGYGYTF. DNA for the CDR3: TGTGCCAGTTTTGGGCAGCCAGGCTATGGCTACACCTTC.

The rearrangement uses TRBV19 and TRBJ2-1; 9 bases match TRBD2. The germline CDR1 and CDR2 sequences are LNHDA and SQIVND (reference sequence). The CDR3 consists of 16 residues. For the CDR3, the DNA is TGTGCGGATGGGACCGACAGCGGGAGGCCTTACAATGAGCAGTTCTTC. This codes for CADGTDSGRPYNEQFF.

This clone turned up a few times. The chain is built from TRBV9 and TRBJ1-1; D is ambiguous. In germline, CDR1 is SGDLS, CDR2 YYNGEE. The V gene lost 4 bases and the J gene lost 8 bases, with 21 bases spanning the gap. This CDR3 has 15 amino acids. CDR3 nucleotide sequence: TGTGCCAGCAGCCCTAGTTCGGTCTTTGGAACGGAAGCTTTCTTT. Translation: CASSPSSVFGTEAFF. Full variable domain (remainder filled in from reference TRBV9 and TRBJ1-1): DSGVTQTPKHLITATGQRVTLRCSPRSGDLSVYWYQQSLDQGLQFLIQYYNGEERAKGNILERFSAQQFPDLHSELNLSSLELGDSALYFCASSPSSVFGTEAFFGQGTRLTVV.

This clone occurred a few times. J is TRBJ1-1 and V is TRBV2; no firm D call. The V end lost 6 bases, the J end lost 4 bases, and 6 bases lay between the germline ends. Germline-derived CDR1 and CDR2 are SNHLY and FYNNEI. The CDR3 has 11 amino acids. DNA of the CDR3: TGTGCCAGCAGAGTGGGCACTGAAGCTTTCTTT. Its protein is CASRVGTEAFF. The whole variable domain, filled in from reference TRBV2 and TRBJ1-1, reads EPEVTQTPSHQVTQMGQEVILRCVPISNHLYFYWYRQILGQKVEFLVSFYNNEISEKSEIFDDQFSVERPDGSNFTLKIRSTKLEDSAMYFCASRVGTEAFFGQGTRLTVV.

The V and J genes are TRBV13 and TRBJ1-2; D is ambiguous. The germline CDR1 and CDR2 sequences are PRHDT and FYEKMQ (reference sequence). V was clipped by 0 bases and J by 8 bases, with 13 bases between them. The CDR3 contains 14 residues. For the CDR3, the DNA is TGTGCCAGCAGCTTAGGCAGGAGAGTAGGCGGCTACACCTTC. Encoded protein: CASSLGRRVGGYTF. The full variable domain, rest sourced from reference TRBV13 and TRBJ1-2, is AAGVIQSPRHLIKEKRETATLKCYPIPRHDTVYWYQQGPGQDPQFLISFYEKMQSDKGSIPDRFSAQQFSDYHSELNMSSLELGDSALYFCASSLGRRVGGYTFGSGTRLTVV.

In its sample, this clone ranks as medium-sized. The rearrangement uses TRBV18 and TRBJ1-2; a possible D gene is TRBD1 (6 bases). There are 13 residues in the CDR3. Germline CDR1 KGHSH, CDR2 LQKENI. With 5 bases removed from V and 4 bases from J, the gap between germline ends came to 11 bases. The DNA of the CDR3 is TGTGCCAGCTCAGTGGACAGCTCCTATGGCTACACCTTC. This encodes CASSVDSSYGYTF.

J is TRBJ2-7 and V is TRBV10-3; the D gene is possibly TRBD2 (5 bases). CDR1 is ENHRY, CDR2 SYGVKD, per germline. Trimming stripped 3 bases from V and 5 bases from J, with 8 bases between. The CDR3 has 12 amino acids. CDR3 amino acids: CAISERLHEQYF. DNA for the CDR3: TGTGCCATCAGTGAAAGACTACACGAGCAGTACTTC.

This rearrangement joins TRBV10-2 to TRBJ1-4; possibly TRBD1 for D (5 bases). V shed 2 bases and J shed 10 bases, with 11 bases lying between them. Germline V gene lookup returns CDR1 WSHSY and CDR2 SAAADI. The CDR3 consists of 13 residues. DNA of the CDR3: TGCGCCAGCAGTGAGAAAGGGGTGGGAAAACTGTTTTTT. Protein product: CASSEKGVGKLFF.

The rearrangement joins TRBV7-9 to TRBJ1-1, with D tentatively TRBD1 (5 bases). The ends were cut back, 1 base at V and 2 bases at J, with 11 bases in the middle. Germline V CDR1 and CDR2: SEHNR, FQNEAQ (reference sequence). There are 15 residues in the CDR3. The CDR3 loop reads CASSLGGLRNTEAFF. CDR3 coding DNA: TGTGCCAGCAGCTTAGGGGGCCTGAGAAACACTGAAGCTTTCTTT.

The genes are TRBV7-2 and TRBJ2-3; 7 bases line up with TRBD2. The CDR3 has 14 amino acids. Looked up from germline, CDR1 is SGHTA and CDR2 is FQGNSA. V gave up 5 bases and J gave up 6 bases; unmatched junction bases: 8. The CDR3 loop is CASSTLTSSDTQYF. As DNA, the CDR3 is TGTGCCAGCAGCACCCTGACTAGCTCTGATACGCAGTATTTT.

The chain carries TRBV27 and TRBJ2-1; 11 nucleotides agree with TRBD2. Germline V gene lookup returns CDR1 MNHEY and CDR2 SMNVEV (reference sequence). The V and J ends lost 5 bases and 0 bases, in that order; junction bases with no gene match: 9. The CDR3 contains 18 residues. CDR3 DNA sequence: TGTGCCAGCAGTCCGACGGGACTAGCGGCCCGCTCCTACAATGAGCAGTTCTTC. This translates into CASSPTGLAARSYNEQFF.

The chain is built from TRBV29-1 and TRBJ2-4; D gene unclear. The germline gives CDR1 SQVTM, CDR2 ANQGSEA. V shed 6 bases and J shed 8 bases, with 17 bases lying between them. The length of the CDR3 is 13 residues. CDR3 region: CSVRREDEDIQYF. CDR3 in DNA: TGCAGCGTCCGTCGTGAGGATGAGGACATTCAGTACTTC.

The rearrangement uses TRBV25-1 and TRBJ1-1; tentatively, D is TRBD1 (5 bases). Germline CDR1 is MGHDK and CDR2 is SYGVNS. Trimming removed 1 base from V and 1 base from J, with 13 bases in between. The CDR3 runs to 16 residues. CDR3 nucleotide sequence: TGTGCCAGCAGTGAATTGGGGGGACGGGCGAACACTGAAGCTTTCTTT. This codes for CASSELGGRANTEAFF.

This rearrangement joins TRBV28 to TRBJ2-6; possible D gene TRBD2, 7 bases. CDR1 MDHEN and CDR2 SYDVKM come from the germline V gene. Trimming shortened V by 3 bases and J by 0 bases, and 21 bases separated the two germline ends. The CDR3 is 20 residues long. CDR3 nucleotide sequence: TGTGCCAGCAGTTTGTACACAGGAAGGAGGGGGGGCTCTGGGGCCAACGTCCTGACTTTC. Encoded protein: CASSLYTGRRGGSGANVLTF.

This chain uses TRBV14 with TRBJ2-6; weak D call: TRBD1 (5 bases). Deletions cut 1 base from V and 0 bases from J, with 7 bases between. Germline CDR1 and CDR2: SGHDN and FVKESK. This CDR3 is built from 16 residues. As DNA, the CDR3 is TGTGCCAGCAGCCAAGGGGGCTACTCTGGGGCCAACGTCCTGACTTTC. Protein: CASSQGGYSGANVLTF.

The chain couples TRBV28 to TRBJ2-7, with 10 bases lining up with TRBD1. The germline gives CDR1 MDHEN, CDR2 SYDVKM. The CDR3 runs to 14 residues. Germline trimming cut 6 bases from V and 5 bases from J; bases unmatched to any gene: 7. The CDR3 loop reads CASSPGTGVNEQYF. The CDR3 DNA reads TGTGCCAGCAGCCCCGGGACAGGGGTAAACGAGCAGTACTTC.

The V call is TRBV30, the J call TRBJ2-1, with D possibly being TRBD1 (6 bases). The germline gives CDR1 GTSNPN, CDR2 SVGIG (reference sequence). The V gene lost 5 bases and the J gene lost 6 bases, with 11 bases spanning the gap. This CDR3 is built from 12 residues. The CDR3 reads CAWCRDINEQFF. The CDR3 DNA reads as TGTGCCTGGTGTAGGGACATCAATGAGCAGTTCTTC.

The V gene is TRBV7-2, the J gene TRBJ1-1; D might be TRBD1 (5 bases). Trimming left V 5 bases short and J 1 base short, with 8 bases between. This CDR3 comprises 13 residues. In germline, CDR1 is SGHTA, CDR2 FQGNSA. CDR3 sequence (DNA): TGTGCCAGCAGCAGTGACAGGAACACTGAAGCTTTCTTT. It translates to CASSSDRNTEAFF. The variable domain in full, with the rest retrieved from reference TRBV7-2 and TRBJ1-1, is GAGVSQSPSNKVTEKGKDVELRCDPISGHTALYWYRQSLGQGLEFLIYFQGNSAPDKSGLPSDRFSAERTGGSVSTLTIQRTQQEDSAVYLCASSSDRNTEAFFGQGTRLTVV.

The chain employs TRBV7-9 and TRBJ2-1; 10 bases line up with TRBD1. Trimming cost V 7 bases and J 7 bases; bases outside gene matches: 10. This CDR3 is 15 amino acids long. Germline V gene data show CDR1 as SEHNR and CDR2 as FQNEAQ (reference sequence). The CDR3 region has the DNA TGTGCCAGCACCCGGACAGGGGGTTTCAGGAATGAGCAGTTCTTC. The encoded protein is CASTRTGGFRNEQFF.

The chain employs TRBV7-2 and TRBJ1-2; tentatively, D is TRBD1 (6 bases). CDR1 and CDR2 from the germline V gene are SGHTA and FQGNSA. V was pared by 2 bases and J by 8 bases, with 12 bases between. The CDR3 loop spans 13 amino acids. The CDR3: CASSLRGAVGYTF. The DNA of the CDR3 is TGTGCCAGCAGCTTAAGGGGGGCAGTAGGCTACACCTTC.

This chain uses TRBV28 with TRBJ1-1; the D is unclear. The CDR3 has 14 amino acids. The germline V gene has CDR1 MDHEN and CDR2 SYDVKM. V lost 6 bases and J lost 0, with 11 bases in between. The CDR3 DNA reads as TGTGCCAGCAGGTACAGCCAGATGAACACTGAAGCTTTCTTT. As protein: CASRYSQMNTEAFF.

The rearrangement links TRBV9 to TRBJ2-5; D gene uncertain. Germline values: CDR1 SGDLS, CDR2 YYNGEE. V was clipped by 0 bases and J by 5 bases, with 5 bases between them. The CDR3 is made up of 12 amino acids. This chain's CDR3 is CASSVDLETQYF. Here the CDR3 DNA reads TGTGCCAGCAGCGTAGACTTGGAGACCCAGTACTTC.